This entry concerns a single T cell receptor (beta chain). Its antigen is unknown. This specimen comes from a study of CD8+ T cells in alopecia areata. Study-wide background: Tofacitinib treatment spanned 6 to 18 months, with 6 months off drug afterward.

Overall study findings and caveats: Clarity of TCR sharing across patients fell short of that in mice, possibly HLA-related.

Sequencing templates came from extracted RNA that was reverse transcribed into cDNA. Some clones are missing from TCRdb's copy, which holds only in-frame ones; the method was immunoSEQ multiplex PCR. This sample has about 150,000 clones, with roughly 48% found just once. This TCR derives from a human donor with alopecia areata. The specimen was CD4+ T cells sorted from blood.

CDR3 protein: CASSSGQGSLGQYF. CDR3 DNA: TGTGCCAGCAGTTCGGGACAGGGATCCCTGGGGCAGTACTTC. The chain links TRBV28 to TRBJ2-7, with 9 bases lining up with TRBD1. CDR1 and CDR2 (germline): MDHEN, SYDVKM. With 4 bases clipped from V and 9 bases from J, the junction kept 10 bases outside the gene matches. The CDR3 is 14 amino acids.